These T cell receptor beta chains were read from a single sample in a study of blood T cell repertoires in COVID-19. Using immunoSEQ multiplex PCR, the repertoire was profiled, and TCRdb retains in-frame clones only, with some absent. This sample carries 95,000 to 130,000 clones, approximately 82% of them seen once, and the ten largest clones take roughly 7%. The specimen was peripheral blood. Receptors were obtained from a man aged 65 to 85 with active or convalescent COVID-19. Each CDR3 is given with its conserved first and last residue. D genes are given only for firm matches. Not every row has a clone size; where given, it reads once, few, many or a size class.

CDR3nt	CDR3aa	abundance	d_gene	v_gene	j_gene
TGCAGTGCTAGTATTCATGGGACTGGCACCTACGAGCAGTACTTC	CSASIHGTGTYEQYF	.	.	TRBV20-1	TRBJ2-7
TGTGCCAGCAGCTTAGCAGACAGCTATGGCTACACCTTC	CASSLADSYGYTF	.	.	TRBV7-8	TRBJ1-2
TGTGCCAGCAGCTCGGGTGCTCGCTATGGCTACACCTTC	CASSSGARYGYTF	.	.	TRBV7-3	TRBJ1-2
TGCGCCAGCGGACGAGCCGGACTAGACAATGAGCAGTTCTTC	CASGRAGLDNEQFF	once	TRBD2	TRBV5-1	TRBJ2-1
TGTGCCAGCAGGCCCGGGGGGTCCCACGAGCAGTACTTC	CASRPGGSHEQYF	.	TRBD2	TRBV6-5	TRBJ2-7
TGTGCCAGCAGCCCGTCCGACAATGAGCAGTTCTTC	CASSPSDNEQFF	.	.	TRBV28	TRBJ2-1
TGTGCCAGCAGCACGGACCAGCGGGTGGATGACGAGCAGTACTTC	CASSTDQRVDDEQYF	once	.	TRBV9	TRBJ2-7
TGTGCCAGTAGTATCGGGCCGGGGTACGGGACCTACGAGCAGTACTTC	CASSIGPGYGTYEQYF	.	.	TRBV19	TRBJ2-7
TGTGCCAGCAGTCCGATCCCAGGTCGAACTGAAGCTTTCTTT	CASSPIPGRTEAFF	once	.	TRBV6-5	TRBJ1-1
TGTGCCAGCAGCTTGGTTCGGGGTTTGCCTCAGCCCCAGCATTTT	CASSLVRGLPQPQHF	few	.	TRBV5-5	TRBJ1-5
TGCAGCGTTGTTGGGCTAGCGGCCACAGATACGCAGTATTTT	CSVVGLAATDTQYF	.	TRBD2	TRBV29-1	TRBJ2-3
TGCGCCAGCAGCCAAGAAACTAGCGGGGGGCCCGGGGAGCTGTTTTTT	CASSQETSGGPGELFF	once	TRBD2	TRBV4-1	TRBJ2-2
TGTGCCAGCAGTCCCCGTGTACGGGAAACCACAGATACGCAGTATTTT	CASSPRVRETTDTQYF	.	.	TRBV27	TRBJ2-3
TGTGCCAGCAGGGAGGATGAAAACACCGGGGAGCTGTTTTTT	CASREDENTGELFF	.	.	TRBV2	TRBJ2-2
TGTGCCAGCTCACAACGACAGGACTATGGCTACACCTTC	CASSQRQDYGYTF	once	.	TRBV18	TRBJ1-2
TGCGCCAGCAGCCAAGATAAGGGGTCCACTGAAGCTTTCTTT	CASSQDKGSTEAFF	.	.	TRBV4-3	TRBJ1-1
TGTGCCAGCAGCCGTGTGGAGGGGGAGCTGTTTTTT	CASSRVEGELFF	.	.	TRBV7-3	TRBJ2-2
TGCAGCGTTTTGGGGGGGGTAGTCAATGAGCAGTTCTTC	CSVLGGVVNEQFF	.	TRBD2	TRBV29-1	TRBJ2-1
TGTGCCAGCACCCGGACTAGCGGGGGTCCTATAGATGAGCAGTTCTTC	CASTRTSGGPIDEQFF	.	TRBD2	TRBV6-4	TRBJ2-1
TGTGCCAGCAGTCCCAGGACTAGTCACCAAGAGACCCAGTACTTC	CASSPRTSHQETQYF	.	TRBD2	TRBV6-2/TRBV6-3	TRBJ2-5
TGTGCCAGCTCACAAACAGGTTCTGGCTACACCTTC	CASSQTGSGYTF	.	.	TRBV18	TRBJ1-2
TGCGCCAGCAGCTTGGGAGAGTCCTATGGCTACACCTTC	CASSLGESYGYTF	once	.	TRBV5-1	TRBJ1-2
TGTGCCAGCTCACCAGCGGGGGGAGAGGCCGAGCAGTACTTC	CASSPAGGEAEQYF	.	TRBD2	TRBV18	TRBJ2-7
TGTGCCAGCAGCGGTTCTAGAACAGATACGCAGTATTTT	CASSGSRTDTQYF	.	.	TRBV9	TRBJ2-3
TGTGCCAGCAGCGCTCTACCGGGACTAGGGACAGATACGCAGTATTTT	CASSALPGLGTDTQYF	.	TRBD2	TRBV6-2/TRBV6-3	TRBJ2-3
TGTGCCAGCAGGCGCGCCGGGGCCAACGTCCTGACTTTC	CASRRAGANVLTF	.	.	TRBV7-3	TRBJ2-6
TGTGCCAGTACAGGGTTTAGGGCCAAAAACATTCAGTACTTC	CASTGFRAKNIQYF	.	.	TRBV21-1	TRBJ2-4
TGTGCCAGCAGGGCCGACAGGGAGTATGGCTACACCTTC	CASRADREYGYTF	.	TRBD1	TRBV6-5	TRBJ1-2
TGTGCCTGGAGTATACAGGGGTCTGAAAAACTGTTTTTT	CAWSIQGSEKLFF	.	TRBD1	TRBV30	TRBJ1-4
TGTGCCAGCAGCTTGTCGGGGACTACCTACGAGCAGTACTTC	CASSLSGTTYEQYF	once	TRBD2	TRBV11-2	TRBJ2-7
TGTGCCAGCAGCCCGATGGCTAGCGGGACCGGGGAGCTGTTTTTT	CASSPMASGTGELFF	.	TRBD2	TRBV7-8	TRBJ2-2
TGTGCCAGCCCCTCTTTCTCTGAAGCTTTCTTT	CASPSFSEAFF	.	.	TRBV19	TRBJ1-1
TGTGCCAGCAGCACTACTAGTTCCTACAATGAGCAGTTCTTC	CASSTTSSYNEQFF	.	.	TRBV5-5	TRBJ2-1
TGCGCCAGCAGCTCGGACGGACAGGGCAATCAGCCCCAGCATTTT	CASSSDGQGNQPQHF	.	TRBD1	TRBV5-1	TRBJ1-5
TGTGCCAGCAGCGTCCGGGACTCAAACACCGGGGAGCTGTTTTTT	CASSVRDSNTGELFF	.	.	TRBV9	TRBJ2-2
TGTGCCAGCAACCAAAGGACCATCCGGGGGGCCCAAGAGACCCAGTACTTC	CASNQRTIRGAQETQYF	.	.	TRBV7-6	TRBJ2-5
TGTGCCAGCGCCTTAGCGGGAGGGCCCACCGGGGAGCTGTTTTTT	CASALAGGPTGELFF	.	TRBD2	TRBV6-5	TRBJ2-2
TGTGCCAGCAGTTCCGGGACAACGAACACCGGGGAGCTGTTTTTT	CASSSGTTNTGELFF	.	.	TRBV27	TRBJ2-2
TGTGCCAGCAGCGTAAATAGGGGGAACGAGCAGTACTTC	CASSVNRGNEQYF	.	.	TRBV2	TRBJ2-7
TGCGCCAGCACCCGGACAGGGGGAAGTATTACTGAAGCTTTCTTT	CASTRTGGSITEAFF	.	TRBD1	TRBV10-2	TRBJ1-1
TGTGCCAGCAGCTTAGTCTCCCAGGGAGGCAATGAGCAGTTCTTC	CASSLVSQGGNEQFF	.	.	TRBV7-9	TRBJ2-1
TGTGCCAGCAGCTTAAGAGACGGGAGGGCCCTCTACGAGCAGTACTTC	CASSLRDGRALYEQYF	.	TRBD2	TRBV7-9	TRBJ2-7
TGCGCCAGCAGCTTGGCAGAGGACGGGAGCAATGAGCAGTTCTTC	CASSLAEDGSNEQFF	.	.	TRBV5-1	TRBJ2-1
TGTGCCAGCAGTGAGTTGCTAGCGGGAGAGGGGAGACAGTTCTTC	CASSELLAGEGRQFF	.	TRBD2	TRBV6-1	TRBJ2-1
TGTGCCAGCAGTGAAGCTGCGGAGACCCAGTACTTC	CASSEAAETQYF	.	.	TRBV2	TRBJ2-5
TGTGCCAGCAGCTTGGTACTAGCGGGGCTCTACGAGCAGTACTTC	CASSLVLAGLYEQYF	.	TRBD2	TRBV5-8	TRBJ2-7
TGTGCCAGCAGACTAGCGGGAGGGATTTCTTACGAGCAGTACTTC	CASRLAGGISYEQYF	.	TRBD2	TRBV27	TRBJ2-7
TGCGCCAGCAGCCAAGGCAGGGCTGTCCGGTGGGAAAAACTGTTTTTT	CASSQGRAVRWEKLFF	.	.	TRBV4-1	TRBJ1-4
TGTGCCACCCCGGAGTTCGTCGGCATTAACTATGGCTACACCTTC	CATPEFVGINYGYTF	.	.	TRBV7-3	TRBJ1-2
TGTGCCACCAGTGGGGGGCAGGGTACGACAGATACGCAGTATTTT	CATSGGQGTTDTQYF	.	.	TRBV24-1	TRBJ2-3
TGTGCCAGCAGTTATGGGCAGTATAGCAATCAGCCCCAGCATTTT	CASSYGQYSNQPQHF	.	.	TRBV6-5	TRBJ1-5
TGTGCCAGCAACCCTACAGGAAACACTGAAGCTTTCTTT	CASNPTGNTEAFF	.	.	TRBV11-2	TRBJ1-1
TGTGCCAGCAGGGAGACAGGGTTCGGGGAAAAACTGTTTTTT	CASRETGFGEKLFF	.	TRBD1	TRBV2	TRBJ1-4
TGTGCCAGCAGCCCCCTACAGGTCTCTGGGGCCAACGTCCTGACTTTC	CASSPLQVSGANVLTF	.	.	TRBV14	TRBJ2-6
TGTGCCATCAGTGCTTTTGGGGGCGCGAACACCGGGGAGCTGTTTTTT	CAISAFGGANTGELFF	.	.	TRBV10-3	TRBJ2-2
TGTGCCAGCAGCCTGGACAGGGGGTACGAGACCCAGTACTTC	CASSLDRGYETQYF	once	TRBD1	TRBV27	TRBJ2-5
TGTGCCACCACGGAAACCCACCGGGGTATATCTGAAGCTTTCTTT	CATTETHRGISEAFF	.	.	TRBV24-1	TRBJ1-1
TGTGCCAGCAGGCTCATAGGGGGGACAGGGGCCCTGAGTAGCACCGGGGAGCTGTTTTTT	CASRLIGGTGALSSTGELFF	few	TRBD1	TRBV27	TRBJ2-2
TGTGCCAGCAGCCCCGGGACAGGCGTTGATCAGCCCCAGCATTTT	CASSPGTGVDQPQHF	.	TRBD1	TRBV3-1/TRBV3-2	TRBJ1-5